This T cell receptor (beta chain) was recorded in a study of shared T cell receptors in the human thymus. The CDR3 is 14 amino acids. V was pared by 5 bases and J by 4 bases, with 17 bases between. Germline V CDR1 and CDR2: SQVTM, ANQGSEA. Using immunoSEQ multiplex PCR, the repertoire was profiled, and TCRdb retains in-frame clones only, with some absent. The sample consists of approximately 580,000 clones, 75% to 80% of them appearing once. These data also featured in a second study, about human thymus T cells. That study adds: Infants, healthy and Finnish, who were having corrective surgery for congenital heart defects served as donors. Corrective cardiac surgery supplied the resected thymus tissue. V and J gene usage appeared biased in thymic and blood repertoires.

This rearrangement joins TRBV29-1 to TRBJ1-2; D ambiguous. This clonotype originated in a boy in the first two years of life with a congenital heart defect. The sequenced material came from thymocytes. The CDR3 region is CSVHRPFPSYGYTF. CDR3 nucleotides: TGCAGCGTTCACAGACCCTTTCCCTCCTATGGCTACACCTTC.